These 32 T cell receptor beta chains were sequenced from one sample in a study of shared clonotypes between healthy human individuals. Some clones are missing from TCRdb's copy, which holds only in-frame ones; the method was immunoSEQ multiplex PCR. In the table there are around 1 million clones, around three quarters of which are singletons. Sequenced input: memory CD4+ T cells sorted from blood. Subset denoted: CD45RA-negative fraction. These receptors all stem from a man aged 18 to 30 in good health.

The rearrangement joins TRBV11-1 to TRBJ2-5; TRBD2 agrees at 10 bases. CDR3 size: 13 residues. CDR1 is SGHAT, CDR2 FQDESV, per germline (reference sequence). Trimming at V came to 10 bases and at J to 7 bases, leaving 9 bases not matched to a gene. CDR3 sequence reads: CATSSGGAGTQYF. CDR3 bases: TGTGCCACCTCTAGCGGGGGAGCGGGGACCCAGTACTTC.

The CDR3 coding sequence is TGCAGTGCTAGAGGCCCCTATCAGTACTTC. Protein sequence: CSARGPYQYF. The chain couples TRBV20-1 to TRBJ2-4; D gene uncertain. V shed 1 base and J shed 12 bases, with 7 bases lying between them. Germline values: CDR1 DFQATT, CDR2 SNEGSKA (reference sequence). There are 10 residues in the CDR3.

The V call is TRBV11-2, the J call TRBJ2-5, with D possibly called TRBD1 or TRBD2 (5 bases each). The CDR3 is made up of 11 amino acids. V was clipped by 4 bases and J by 11 bases, with 11 bases between them. The germline gives CDR1 SGHAT, CDR2 FQNNGV. CDR3 DNA sequence: TGTGCCAGCAGCTCGGGACCAGAGCAGTACTTC. It yields the protein CASSSGPEQYF.

CDR3 DNA: TGTGCCAGCAGCTCCATTCACAGGGGAAACTATGGCTACACCTTC. Translating it yields CASSSIHRGNYGYTF. The V and J genes are TRBV11-2 and TRBJ1-2, with 7 positions matching TRBD1. Per germline, CDR1 SGHAT and CDR2 FQNNGV. There are 15 residues in the CDR3. V was pared by 4 bases and J by 2 bases, with 7 bases of the junction left unmatched.

This clone showed up many times. The chain has TRBV18 and TRBJ1-6, with D possibly matching TRBD1 (5 bases). The germline V gene encodes CDR1 KGHSH and CDR2 LQKENI. Trimming left V 3 bases short and J 3 bases short, with 6 bases between. This CDR3 comprises 14 residues. The CDR3 protein is CASSPTDYNSPLHF. As DNA, the CDR3 is TGTGCCAGCTCACCGACAGACTATAATTCACCCCTCCACTTT.

Only a few counts were recorded for this clone. The V and J genes are TRBV5-1 and TRBJ2-1; TRBD2 aligns across 12 bases. The junction had 9 bases not matched to a gene; V was cut back by 4 bases and J by 7 bases. Germline CDR1 reads SGHRS; CDR2 reads YFSETQ. The CDR3 is 16 residues long. CDR3 coding DNA: TGCGCCAGCAGCGAGCTAGCGGGGGGGCCGCAGAATGAGCAGTTCTTC. Protein sequence: CASSELAGGPQNEQFF. Full variable domain (outside the CDR3, taken from reference TRBV5-1 and TRBJ2-1): KAGVTQTPRYLIKTRGQQVTLSCSPISGHRSVSWYQQTPGQGLQFLFEYFSETQRNKGNFPGRFSGRQFSNSRSEMNVSTLELGDSALYLCASSELAGGPQNEQFFGPGTRLTVL.

The genes are TRBV19 and TRBJ1-3; D gene unclear. Trimming took 10 bases from V and 0 from J, leaving 13 bases between them. Germline V gene lookup returns CDR1 LNHDA and CDR2 SQIVND (reference sequence). The CDR3 runs to 14 residues. CDR3 sequence: CATTEGPSGNTIYF. The CDR3 DNA is TGTGCCACTACGGAAGGGCCCTCTGGAAACACCATATATTTT.

This chain joins TRBV6-5 and TRBJ2-7; no clear D gene. This CDR3 is built from 14 residues. Trimming left V 7 bases short and J 4 bases short, with 17 bases between. Germline V gene data show CDR1 as MNHEY and CDR2 as SVGAGI. CDR3 bases: TGTGCCAGCAAACGGATGGAGTCCGCATACGAGCAGTACTTC. Its translation: CASKRMESAYEQYF.

J is TRBJ2-7 and V is TRBV5-1, with unresolved D. The CDR3 has 12 amino acids. V was shortened by 2 bases and J by 5 bases, with 8 bases between the two germline ends. Germline V gives CDR1 SGHRS, CDR2 YFSETQ. CDR3: CASSFVGDEQYF. In DNA, the CDR3 is TGCGCCAGCAGCTTTGTTGGGGACGAGCAGTACTTC.

The V gene is TRBV10-3, the J gene TRBJ2-1; D might be TRBD1 (6 bases). V was shortened by 2 bases and J by 4 bases, with 9 bases between the two germline ends. This CDR3 comprises 14 residues. Germline V gene lookup returns CDR1 ENHRY and CDR2 SYGVKD. The CDR3 loop is CAISEGQSYNEQFF. The CDR3 nucleotides are TGTGCCATCAGTGAGGGACAGAGTTACAATGAGCAGTTCTTC.

V usage is TRBV2 and J usage is TRBJ1-1; D is perhaps TRBD1 (5 bases). Germline lookup yields CDR1 SNHLY and CDR2 FYNNEI. The V gene lost 11 bases and the J gene lost 1 base, with 11 bases spanning the gap. This CDR3 region has 12 residues. The CDR3 loop reads CAGARRNTEAFF. CDR3 bases: TGTGCCGGGGCAAGGAGGAACACTGAAGCTTTCTTT.

The chain links TRBV28 to TRBJ2-7, with TRBD1 identical over 12 bases. Germline values: CDR1 MDHEN, CDR2 SYDVKM. V lost 9 bases to trimming and J lost 5 bases; unmatched junction nucleotides: 8. The CDR3 loop spans 14 amino acids. The CDR3 region is CASRGTGGENEQYF. The CDR3 bases are TGTGCCAGTCGGGGGACAGGGGGCGAGAACGAGCAGTACTTC.

The V gene is TRBV4-3, the J gene TRBJ2-7; TRBD1 is a possible D gene (7 bases). CDR1 and CDR2 from the germline V gene are LGHNA and YSLEER. This CDR3 has 14 residues. Trimming removed 2 bases at V and 3 bases at J, with 11 bases between. CDR3 in DNA: TGCGCCAGCAGCCAAAACCAGGGGGGCTACGAGCAGTACTTC. It codes for CASSQNQGGYEQYF.

This clone was detected a few times. The sample carries other DNA sequences with the same CDR3. The V and J genes are TRBV30 and TRBJ2-7; D is unresolved. The CDR3 covers 11 residues. Trimming took off 1 base at V and 4 bases at J, with 5 bases between the two ends. Germline loops: CDR1 GTSNPN, CDR2 SVGIG (reference sequence). The CDR3 bases are TGTGCCTGGAGTGCGGGTTACGAGCAGTACTTC. Amino acid sequence: CAWSAGYEQYF.

As regards this clone: With a much larger clone just one base away, this may be a read error. This CDR3 is missing its conserved last phenylalanine or tryptophan, likely due to a read error. This chain connects TRBV30 to TRBJ1-2, with D tentatively TRBD1 (6 bases). The V and J ends lost 5 bases and 4 bases respectively, with 14 bases between them. This CDR3 comprises 13 residues. Per germline, CDR1 GTSNPN and CDR2 SVGIG (reference sequence). The CDR3 DNA sequence: TGTGCCTGGCCCAAAGGGGGTGGCTATGGCTACACCCTC. Its protein is CAWPKGGGYGYTL.

This chain uses TRBV7-9 with TRBJ2-7; TRBD2 matches at 7 bases. Germline V gene lookup returns CDR1 SEHNR and CDR2 FQNEAQ (reference sequence). V shed 5 bases, J shed 0 bases, and the junction held 10 bases outside the gene matches. This CDR3 contains 16 residues. CDR3 region: CASSKREGGLSYEQYF. CDR3 bases: TGTGCCAGCAGCAAAAGGGAGGGAGGGCTCTCCTACGAGCAGTACTTC.

Only one count was recorded for this clone. The chain couples TRBV5-1 to TRBJ1-2; 7 bases are shared with TRBD1. Losses at the gene ends were 1 base for V and 6 bases for J; bases not matched to a gene: 9. The CDR3 contains 15 residues. CDR1 and CDR2 (germline): SGHRS, YFSETQ. The CDR3 bases are TGCGCCAGCAGCTTGTCAGGAAGGGGGCTGGATGGCTACACCTTC. This encodes CASSLSGRGLDGYTF.

The V gene is TRBV7-9, the J gene TRBJ2-5, with 8 nucleotides matching TRBD1. V lost 1 base to trimming and J lost 5 bases; unmatched junction nucleotides: 12. This CDR3 is 17 amino acids long. In germline, CDR1 is SEHNR, CDR2 FQNEAQ (reference sequence). Here the CDR3 reads CASSLGRGQEVRETQYF. The CDR3 coding sequence is TGTGCCAGCAGCTTAGGGCGGGGACAGGAGGTACGGGAGACCCAGTACTTC.

The chain combines TRBV14 with TRBJ1-4; 7 positions match TRBD1. Looked up from germline, CDR1 is SGHDN and CDR2 is FVKESK. V was pared by 0 bases and J by 13 bases, with 8 bases of the junction left unmatched. This CDR3 comprises 14 residues. CDR3 nucleotide sequence: TGTGCCAGCAGCCAAGATACGCAGGGGGTTCGACTGTTTTTT. Translated: CASSQDTQGVRLFF.

This clone was found a few times. V gene TRBV5-1 combines with J gene TRBJ1-6; D is unclear. Germline V gene lookup returns CDR1 SGHRS and CDR2 YFSETQ. The CDR3 runs to 15 residues. V gave up 0 bases and J gave up 3 bases, with 7 bases separating them. DNA for the CDR3: TGCGCCAGCAGCTTGGATGGGGTCTATAATTCACCCCTCCACTTT. This sequence encodes CASSLDGVYNSPLHF.

This chain connects TRBV19 to TRBJ2-7, with a weak D call TRBD2 (6 bases). This CDR3 is 14 amino acids long. Germline V gene data show CDR1 as LNHDA and CDR2 as SQIVND (reference sequence). The ends were cut back, 8 bases at V and 0 bases at J, with 14 bases in the middle. The CDR3 DNA is TGTGCCAGTGGGGGGACGGGGAGCTCCTACGAGCAGTACTTC. The encoded protein is CASGGTGSSYEQYF.

Points on this clone: The identical CDR3 is also encoded by other nucleotide sequences in the sample. The gene calls are TRBV30 and TRBJ1-1; D gene unclear. The V gene lost 0 bases and the J gene lost 1 base, with 6 bases spanning the gap. From germline, CDR1 is GTSNPN and CDR2 SVGIG (reference sequence). The CDR3 spans 13 residues. Here the CDR3 reads CAWSVRGNTEAFF. CDR3 bases: TGTGCCTGGAGTGTGCGGGGGAACACTGAAGCTTTCTTT.

As for this clone: One end of the junction does not line up with germline, which may come from a read error. This sequence joins TRBV4-2 and TRBJ2-7, with a tentative D call TRBD1 (6 bases). Germline values: CDR1 LGHNA, CDR2 YNFKEQ. The CDR3 consists of 13 residues. The DNA of the CDR3 is TGTGCCAGCAGCCAAGACCCGGGCCGGGACATTACCTTC. This gives the protein CASSQDPGRDITF.

This chain uses TRBV11-2 with TRBJ2-7; D is possibly TRBD1 or TRBD2 (5 bases each). The CDR3 runs 15 residues. Trimming removed 3 bases at V and 2 bases at J, with 14 bases between. CDR1 is SGHAT, CDR2 FQNNGV, per germline. In DNA, the CDR3 is TGTGCCAGCAGCTTTGGATCCCAGGGACCCTACGAGCAGTACTTC. Protein product: CASSFGSQGPYEQYF.

The V call is TRBV20-1, the J call TRBJ1-6; a weak D match, TRBD1 (6 bases). CDR1 and CDR2 from the germline V gene are DFQATT and SNEGSKA (reference sequence). CDR3 length: 10 amino acids. Trimming left V 5 bases short and J 11 bases short, with 7 bases between. The CDR3 DNA reads TGCAGTGCTCAGGGGACACCCCTCCACTTT. The encoded protein is CSAQGTPLHF.

CDR3 nucleotide sequence: TGTGCCAGCAGGCAGGGGGATAGCTCCTACGAGCAGTACTTC. This codes for CASRQGDSSYEQYF. V usage is TRBV6-6 and J usage is TRBJ2-7; 7 positions agree with TRBD1. The CDR3 spans 14 residues. The V segment lost 6 bases and the J segment 0 bases; nucleotides outside the gene matches: 5. Germline CDR1 and CDR2: MNHNY and SVGAGI (reference sequence).

This rearrangement joins TRBV7-2 to TRBJ2-7, with TRBD1 identical over 9 bases. The V gene's germline CDR1 is SGHTA and CDR2 FQGNSA. Trimming cost V 1 base and J 7 bases; bases outside gene matches: 8. The CDR3 extends over 15 amino acids. The CDR3: CASSLGGTGFREQYF. The CDR3 DNA reads as TGTGCCAGCAGCTTAGGCGGGACAGGGTTTCGGGAGCAGTACTTC.

This clone was counted a single time. The sample holds other DNA sequences that translate to the same CDR3. Here the CDR3 reads CASRRRPNEKLFF. As DNA, the CDR3 is TGTGCCAGCAGACGCAGGCCAAATGAAAAACTGTTTTTT. The chain combines TRBV6-5 with TRBJ1-4; D is unclear. This CDR3 is built from 13 residues. Trimming took off 6 bases at V and 5 bases at J, with 10 bases between the two ends. The germline V gene encodes CDR1 MNHEY and CDR2 SVGAGI.

The V and J genes are TRBV5-1 and TRBJ1-2; D perhaps matches TRBD1 (5 bases). The CDR3 spans 13 residues. Germline V lookup: CDR1 SGHRS, CDR2 YFSETQ. Trimming shortened V by 2 bases and J by 9 bases, and 14 bases separated the two germline ends. CDR3 DNA: TGCGCCAGCAGCTTTGACAGTCTACGGAGCTACACCTTC. It specifies CASSFDSLRSYTF.

The V gene is TRBV7-2, the J gene TRBJ2-5, with 15 positions matching TRBD2. Germline CDR1 and CDR2: SGHTA and FQGNSA. There are 17 residues in the CDR3. The trim removed 4 bases at V and 1 base at J, leaving 4 bases unmatched. The CDR3 sequence: CASSWGTSGRFQETQYF. DNA for the CDR3: TGTGCCAGCAGCTGGGGGACTAGCGGGAGGTTCCAAGAGACCCAGTACTTC.

This clone was counted only a few times. The rearrangement joins TRBV11-2 to TRBJ2-2; D is unresolved. Germline CDR1 SGHAT, CDR2 FQNNGV. Trimming shortened V by 5 bases and J by 7 bases, and 11 bases separated the two germline ends. This CDR3 has 13 amino acids. Here the CDR3 reads CASSQLVLGELFF. CDR3 DNA sequence: TGTGCCAGCAGCCAACTGGTCCTCGGGGAGCTGTTTTTT.

CDR3 amino acids: CASSSRPGQGQGNTIYF. The CDR3 DNA sequence: TGTGCCAGCAGCTCTCGACCCGGACAGGGGCAAGGAAACACCATATATTTT. The chain uses TRBV7-8 and TRBJ1-3, with 9 bases fitting TRBD1. Germline V gives CDR1 SGHVS, CDR2 FQNEAQ. Germline trimming cut 4 bases from V and 4 bases from J; bases unmatched to any gene: 11. The CDR3 has 17 residues.